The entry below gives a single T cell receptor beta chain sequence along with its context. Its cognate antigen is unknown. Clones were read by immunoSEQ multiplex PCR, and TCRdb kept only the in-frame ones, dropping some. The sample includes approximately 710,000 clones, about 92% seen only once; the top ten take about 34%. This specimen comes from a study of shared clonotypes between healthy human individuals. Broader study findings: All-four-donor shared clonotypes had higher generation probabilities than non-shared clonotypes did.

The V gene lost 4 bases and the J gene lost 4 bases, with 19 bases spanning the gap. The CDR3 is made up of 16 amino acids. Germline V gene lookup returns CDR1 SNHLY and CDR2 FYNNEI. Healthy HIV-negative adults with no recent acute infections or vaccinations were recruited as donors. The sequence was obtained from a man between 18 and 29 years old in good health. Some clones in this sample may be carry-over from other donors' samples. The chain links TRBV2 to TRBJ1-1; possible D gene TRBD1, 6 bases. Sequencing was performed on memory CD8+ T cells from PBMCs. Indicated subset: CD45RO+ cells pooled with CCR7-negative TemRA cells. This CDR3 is CASSGTGGPPTTEAFF. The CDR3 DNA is TGTGCCAGCAGTGGTACGGGGGGGCCACCCACCACTGAAGCTTTCTTT.